This TCR beta chain was recorded in a study of beta chain features in type 1 diabetes. General observations from the study: TCRB CDR3 length was moderately but significantly reduced in all four CD4+ subsets of Type 1 diabetes patients. Equally in patients and controls, PCR might preferentially amplify shorter templates.

As regards this clone: Its matching antigen is unknown.

V lost 3 bases, J lost 6 bases, and 8 bases lay in between. The germline CDR1 and CDR2 sequences are DFQATT and SNEGSKA (reference sequence). The CDR3 runs 11 residues. Every donor provided one heparinised blood draw, which averaged about 116 mL. Expressed TCRB transcripts were sequenced, since all the RNA that had been isolated was reverse transcribed. The protocol was immunoSEQ multiplex PCR, while the TCRdb copy is restricted to in-frame clones and leaves out a portion. The data contain hundreds of thousands of clones, 15% of them seen just once; the ten biggest clones take up more than 0.015%. V gene TRBV20-1 combines with J gene TRBJ1-1, with D hard to call. The receptor was derived from a man younger than 30 with type 1 diabetes. The sequenced sample was naive CD4+ T cells from blood. CDR3 in amino acids: CSASGRPEAFF. In nucleotides, the CDR3 is TGCAGTGCTAGTGGGCGCCCTGAAGCTTTCTTT.